Presented here are 13 T cell receptor beta chains from one specimen sequenced in a study of post-analysis software for immune sequencing data. No antigen has been assigned to these receptors. Findings of the study overall: In patients, TRBV5-6, TRBV5-1 and TRBV20-1 belonged to five TRBV segments found more frequently than in controls.

The library was made from cDNA and included unique molecular identifiers. Via MiXCR, TCRdb re-called the PCR reads, giving one row per CDR3 protein. The sample carries about 260,000 distinct CDR3 sequences, 36% recorded once. The sample comprised blood. The source of these receptors is a girl under 18 with multiple sclerosis.

The chain couples TRBV20-1 to TRBJ2-7; 10 positions match TRBD2. The CDR3 extends over 13 amino acids. Germline CDR1 DFQATT, CDR2 SNEGSKA (reference sequence). V shed 5 bases and J 3 bases; nucleotides not matched to a gene: 4. The CDR3 region is CSAWTSGYYEQYF. Here the CDR3 DNA reads TGCAGTGCTTGGACTAGCGGATACTACGAGCAGTACTTC.

As regards this clonotype: A read error may be the cause here, since a much bigger clone is one base away. The chain carries TRBV10-3 and TRBJ2-5; TRBD2 matches at 8 bases. Germline V gives CDR1 ENHRY, CDR2 SYGVKD. The CDR3 is 14 residues long. V lost 9 bases to trimming and J lost 11 bases; unmatched junction nucleotides: 17. CDR3 protein: CAIRPAGEKDEQYF. The CDR3 coding sequence is TGTGCCATACGACCAGCGGGGGAGAAGGATGAGCAGTACTTC.

This clonotype was counted ten times or more. The genes are TRBV29-1 and TRBJ2-3; the match to TRBD2 covers 7 bases. The V and J ends lost 4 bases and 1 base, in that order; junction bases with no gene match: 2. This CDR3 has 13 amino acids. The germline V gene has CDR1 SQVTM and CDR2 ANQGSEA. CDR3 protein: CSVGGRGTDTQYF. For the CDR3, the DNA is TGCAGCGTTGGGGGGAGGGGCACAGATACGCAGTATTTT.

The chain has TRBV28 and TRBJ1-2; D unclear. The CDR3 contains 15 residues. Germline CDR1 and CDR2: MDHEN and SYDVKM. Trimming removed 5 bases at V and 1 base at J, with 14 bases between. The CDR3 DNA sequence: TGTGCCAGCAGTCCACCCCCTCCCCTTAACTATGGCTACACCTTC. It specifies CASSPPPPLNYGYTF.

This clonotype was seen once. J is TRBJ2-3 and V is TRBV6-4, with D hard to call. This CDR3 has 14 residues. Trimming pared 3 bases from V and 0 bases from J, leaving 7 bases between. Germline CDR1 reads MRHNA; CDR2 reads SNTAGT. Written as DNA, the CDR3 is TGTGCCAGCAGTGAAAGCCCTAGCACAGATACGCAGTATTTT. Translated, it gives CASSESPSTDTQYF.

This clonotype was seen only a few times. J is TRBJ1-2 and V is TRBV2; D gene ambiguous. This CDR3 has 14 residues. The V gene lost 6 bases and the J gene lost 2 bases, with 13 bases spanning the gap. The germline V gene has CDR1 SNHLY and CDR2 FYNNEI. CDR3 protein: CASRGDTENYGYTF. CDR3 DNA sequence: TGTGCCAGCAGGGGCGACACCGAAAACTATGGCTACACCTTC. Variable domain in full (rest from reference TRBV2 and TRBJ1-2): EPEVTQTPSHQVTQMGQEVILRCVPISNHLYFYWYRQILGQKVEFLVSFYNNEISEKSEIFDDQFSVERPDGSNFTLKIRSTKLEDSAMYFCASRGDTENYGYTFGSGTRLTVV.

In this sample, this clonotype turned up many times. This chain connects TRBV20-1 to TRBJ1-2; TRBD1 is a possible D gene (5 bases). CDR1 and CDR2 from the germline V gene are DFQATT and SNEGSKA (reference sequence). V dropped 6 bases and J dropped 4 bases, with 15 bases sitting between them. This CDR3 region has 13 residues. The CDR3 reads CSATGGTLYGYTF. The CDR3 DNA is TGCAGTGCCACCGGGGGTACGCTCTATGGCTACACCTTC.

This clonotype turned up a few times. This rearrangement joins TRBV9 to TRBJ2-4; D is undetermined. V gave up 0 bases and J gave up 0 bases, with 22 bases separating them. This CDR3 has 20 amino acids. Per germline, CDR1 SGDLS and CDR2 YYNGEE. CDR3 sequence: CASSVDRVRTALLAKNIQYF. CDR3 bases: TGTGCCAGCAGCGTAGATCGGGTACGAACAGCTTTACTAGCCAAAAACATTCAGTACTTC.

J is TRBJ2-5 and V is TRBV9, with 8 bases fitting TRBD2. CDR3 length: 19 residues. CDR1 SGDLS and CDR2 YYNGEE come from the germline V gene. V trimming: 0 bases; J trimming: 4 bases; junction bases outside the gene matches: 17. The CDR3 sequence is CASSVGWSGAGGDGETQYF. The CDR3 DNA follows: TGTGCCAGCAGCGTAGGGTGGAGTGGGGCGGGGGGCGACGGAGAGACCCAGTACTTC. Looking up the rest from reference TRBV9 and TRBJ2-5 gives the full variable domain: DSGVTQTPKHLITATGQRVTLRCSPRSGDLSVYWYQQSLDQGLQFLIQYYNGEERAKGNILERFSAQQFPDLHSELNLSSLELGDSALYFCASSVGWSGAGGDGETQYFGPGTRLLVL.

In its sample, this clonotype was seen a few times. This chain connects TRBV5-1 to TRBJ2-5; possible D gene TRBD1, 5 bases. CDR1 and CDR2 from the germline V gene are SGHRS and YFSETQ. Trimming left V 0 bases short and J 4 bases short, with 13 bases between. The CDR3 spans 15 residues. The CDR3 here is CASSLGAGKGETQYF. The CDR3 bases are TGCGCCAGCAGCTTGGGAGCAGGGAAGGGAGAGACCCAGTACTTC.

Ten or more counts support this clonotype. The J gene is TRBJ2-5, the V gene TRBV7-2; D possibly corresponds to TRBD2 (5 bases). Between the trimmed V and J ends, which lost 7 bases and 5 bases, there was a span of 11 bases. Germline V CDR1 and CDR2: SGHTA, FQGNSA. CDR3 length equals 12 residues. CDR3 in amino acids: CASTRSGETQYF. CDR3 coding DNA: TGTGCCAGCACCAGGTCGGGGGAGACCCAGTACTTC.

On this clonotype: With a much larger clone just one base away, this may be a read error. This chain joins TRBV7-6 and TRBJ2-3, with 8 nucleotides matching TRBD2. The CDR3 is made up of 14 amino acids. Germline CDR1 and CDR2: SGHVS and FNYEAQ. The CDR3 here is CAGSRGGRTDTQYF. The CDR3, as DNA: TGTGCCGGCAGCCGCGGGGGGCGCACAGATACGCAGTATTTT.

This clonotype was recorded a few times. The chain has TRBV18 and TRBJ1-1; 7 nucleotides match TRBD1. Trimming took 1 base from V and 4 from J; bases not matched to a gene: 9. Germline loops: CDR1 KGHSH, CDR2 LQKENI. This CDR3 contains 16 residues. This CDR3 reads CASSPREGAGSTEAFF. CDR3 nucleotide sequence: TGTGCCAGCTCACCACGGGAGGGGGCAGGAAGCACTGAAGCTTTCTTT.